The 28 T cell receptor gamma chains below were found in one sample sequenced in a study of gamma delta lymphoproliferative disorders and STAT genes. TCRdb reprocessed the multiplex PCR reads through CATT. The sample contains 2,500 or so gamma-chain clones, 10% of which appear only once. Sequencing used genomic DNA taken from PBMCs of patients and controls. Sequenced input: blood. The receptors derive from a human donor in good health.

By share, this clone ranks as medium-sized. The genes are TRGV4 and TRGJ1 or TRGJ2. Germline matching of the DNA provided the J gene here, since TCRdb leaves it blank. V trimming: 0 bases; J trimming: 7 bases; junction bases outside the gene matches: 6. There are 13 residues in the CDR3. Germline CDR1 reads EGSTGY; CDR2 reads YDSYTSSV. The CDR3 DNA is TGTGCCACCTGGGATGGGCTTTTGTATAAGAAACTCTTT. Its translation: CATWDGLLYKKLF.

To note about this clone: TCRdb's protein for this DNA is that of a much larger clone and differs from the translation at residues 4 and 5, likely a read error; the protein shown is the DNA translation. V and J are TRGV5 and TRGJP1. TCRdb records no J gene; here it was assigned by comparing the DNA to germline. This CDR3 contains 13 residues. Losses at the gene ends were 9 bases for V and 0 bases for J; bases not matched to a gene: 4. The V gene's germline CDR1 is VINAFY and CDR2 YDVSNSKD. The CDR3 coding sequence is TGTGCCACCCGGCATACCACTGGTTGGTTCAAGATATTT. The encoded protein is CATRHTTGWFKIF.

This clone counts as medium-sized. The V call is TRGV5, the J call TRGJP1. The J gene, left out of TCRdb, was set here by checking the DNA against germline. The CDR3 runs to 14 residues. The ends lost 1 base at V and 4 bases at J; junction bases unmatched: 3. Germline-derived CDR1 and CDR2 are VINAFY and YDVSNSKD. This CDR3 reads CATWDSFTGWFKIF. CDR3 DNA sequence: TGTGCCACCTGGGACAGTTTCACTGGTTGGTTCAAGATATTT.

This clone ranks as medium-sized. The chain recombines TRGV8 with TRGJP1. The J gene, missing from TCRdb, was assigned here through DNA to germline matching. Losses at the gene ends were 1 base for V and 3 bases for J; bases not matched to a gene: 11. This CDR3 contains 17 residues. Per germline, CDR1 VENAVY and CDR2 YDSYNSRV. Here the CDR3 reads CATWDRVEYPTGWFKIF. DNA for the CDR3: TGTGCCACCTGGGATAGAGTTGAGTACCCCACTGGTTGGTTCAAGATATTT.

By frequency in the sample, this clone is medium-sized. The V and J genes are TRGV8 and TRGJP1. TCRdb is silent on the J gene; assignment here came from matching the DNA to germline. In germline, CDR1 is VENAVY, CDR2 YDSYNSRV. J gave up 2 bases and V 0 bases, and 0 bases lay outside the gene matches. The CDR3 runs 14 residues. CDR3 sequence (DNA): TGTGCCACCTGGGATAGGACCACTGGTTGGTTCAAGATATTT. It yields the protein CATWDRTTGWFKIF.

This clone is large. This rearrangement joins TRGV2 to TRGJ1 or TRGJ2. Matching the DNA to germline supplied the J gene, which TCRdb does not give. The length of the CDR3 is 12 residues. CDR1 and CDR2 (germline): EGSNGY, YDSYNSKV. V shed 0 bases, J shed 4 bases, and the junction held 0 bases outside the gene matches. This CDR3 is CATWDGYYKKLF. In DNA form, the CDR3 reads TGTGCCACCTGGGACGGGTATTATAAGAAACTCTTT.

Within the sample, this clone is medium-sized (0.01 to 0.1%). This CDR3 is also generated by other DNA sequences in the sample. The CDR3: CALWEAQELGKKIKVF. The CDR3 DNA sequence: TGTGCCTTGTGGGAGGCCCAAGAGTTGGGCAAAAAAATCAAGGTATTT. V is TRGV9 and J is TRGJP. The J gene, not given by TCRdb, was assigned here from a germline match of the nucleotide sequence. The germline gives CDR1 GITISATS, CDR2 ISYDGTV (reference sequence). V was pared by 2 bases and J by 4 bases, with 2 bases of the junction left unmatched. The CDR3 spans 16 residues.

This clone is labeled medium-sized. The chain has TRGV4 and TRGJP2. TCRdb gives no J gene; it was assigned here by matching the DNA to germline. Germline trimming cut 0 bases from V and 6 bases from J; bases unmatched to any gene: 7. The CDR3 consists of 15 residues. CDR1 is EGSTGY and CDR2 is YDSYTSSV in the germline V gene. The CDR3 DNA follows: TGTGCCACCTGGGATGGGGAGGTGGGTGATTGGATCAAGACGTTT. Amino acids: CATWDGEVGDWIKTF.

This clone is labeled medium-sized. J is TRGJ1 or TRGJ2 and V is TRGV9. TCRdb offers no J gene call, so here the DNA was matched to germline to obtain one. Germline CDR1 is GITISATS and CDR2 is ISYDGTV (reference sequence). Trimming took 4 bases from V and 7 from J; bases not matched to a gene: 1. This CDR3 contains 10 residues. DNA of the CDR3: TGTGCCTTGTGGGAATATAAGAAACTCTTT. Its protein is CALWEYKKLF.

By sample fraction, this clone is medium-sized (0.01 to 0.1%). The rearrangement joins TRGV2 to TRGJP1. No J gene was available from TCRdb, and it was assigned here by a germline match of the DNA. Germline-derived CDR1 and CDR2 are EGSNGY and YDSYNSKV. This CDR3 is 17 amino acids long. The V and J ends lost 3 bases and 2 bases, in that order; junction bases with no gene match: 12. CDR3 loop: CATWDLGRGTTGWFKIF. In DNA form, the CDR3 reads TGTGCCACCTGGGACCTGGGACGGGGGACCACTGGTTGGTTCAAGATATTT.

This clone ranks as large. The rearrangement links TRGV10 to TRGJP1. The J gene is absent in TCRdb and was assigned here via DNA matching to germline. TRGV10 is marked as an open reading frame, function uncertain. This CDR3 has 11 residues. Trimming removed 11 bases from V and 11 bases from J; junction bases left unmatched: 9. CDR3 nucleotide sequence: TGTGCTGCGGGGGGTGGGTGGTTCAAGATATTT. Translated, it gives CAAGGGWFKIF.

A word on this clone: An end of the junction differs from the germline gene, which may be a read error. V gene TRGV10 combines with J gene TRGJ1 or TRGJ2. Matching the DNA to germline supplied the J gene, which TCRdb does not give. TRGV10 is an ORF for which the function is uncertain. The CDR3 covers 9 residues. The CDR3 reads CSGGLKKLF. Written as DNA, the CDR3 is TGCTCGGGAGGTCTTAAGAAACTCTTT.

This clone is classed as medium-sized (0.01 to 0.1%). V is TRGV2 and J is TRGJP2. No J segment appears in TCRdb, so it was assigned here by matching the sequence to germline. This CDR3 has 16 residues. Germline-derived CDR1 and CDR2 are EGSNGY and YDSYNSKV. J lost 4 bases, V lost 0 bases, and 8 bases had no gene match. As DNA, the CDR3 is TGTGCCACCTGGGACGGGCCGAGCATTAGTGATTGGATCAAGACGTTT. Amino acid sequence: CATWDGPSISDWIKTF.

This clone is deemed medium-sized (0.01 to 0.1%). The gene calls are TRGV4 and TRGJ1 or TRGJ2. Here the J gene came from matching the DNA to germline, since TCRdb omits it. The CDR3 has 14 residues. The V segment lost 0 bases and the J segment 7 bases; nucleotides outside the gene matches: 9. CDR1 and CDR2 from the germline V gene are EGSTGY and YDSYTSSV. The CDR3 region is CATWDGPKQYKKLF. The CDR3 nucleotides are TGTGCCACCTGGGATGGGCCGAAGCAGTATAAGAAACTCTTT.

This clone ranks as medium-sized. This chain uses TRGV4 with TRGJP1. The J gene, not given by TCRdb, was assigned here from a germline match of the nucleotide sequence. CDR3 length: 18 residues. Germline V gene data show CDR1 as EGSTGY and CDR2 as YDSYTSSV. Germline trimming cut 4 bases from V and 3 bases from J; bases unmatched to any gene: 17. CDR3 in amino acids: CATWERGSFRATGWFKIF. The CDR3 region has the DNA TGTGCCACCTGGGAACGGGGGTCCTTTAGAGCCACTGGTTGGTTCAAGATATTT.

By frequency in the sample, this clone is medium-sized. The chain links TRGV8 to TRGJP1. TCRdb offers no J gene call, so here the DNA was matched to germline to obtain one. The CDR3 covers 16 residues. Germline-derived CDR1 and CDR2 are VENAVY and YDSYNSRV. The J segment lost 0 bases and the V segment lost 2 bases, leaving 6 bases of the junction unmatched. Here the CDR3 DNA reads TGTGCCACCTGGGATATTCCCGATACCACTGGTTGGTTCAAGATATTT. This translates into CATWDIPDTTGWFKIF.

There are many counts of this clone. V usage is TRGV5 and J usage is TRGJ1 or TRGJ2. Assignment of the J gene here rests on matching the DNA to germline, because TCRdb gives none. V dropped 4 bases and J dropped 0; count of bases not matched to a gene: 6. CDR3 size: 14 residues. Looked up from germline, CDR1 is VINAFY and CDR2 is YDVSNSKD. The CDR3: CATWDPWNYYKKLF. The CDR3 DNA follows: TGTGCCACCTGGGATCCCTGGAATTATTATAAGAAACTCTTT.

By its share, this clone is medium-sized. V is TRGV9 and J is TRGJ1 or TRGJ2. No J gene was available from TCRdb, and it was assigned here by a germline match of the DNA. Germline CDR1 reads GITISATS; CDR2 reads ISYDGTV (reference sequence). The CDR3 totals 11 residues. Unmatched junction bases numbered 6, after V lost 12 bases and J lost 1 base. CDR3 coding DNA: TGTGCCCCCTGCAATTATTATAAGAAACTCTTT. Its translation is CAPCNYYKKLF.

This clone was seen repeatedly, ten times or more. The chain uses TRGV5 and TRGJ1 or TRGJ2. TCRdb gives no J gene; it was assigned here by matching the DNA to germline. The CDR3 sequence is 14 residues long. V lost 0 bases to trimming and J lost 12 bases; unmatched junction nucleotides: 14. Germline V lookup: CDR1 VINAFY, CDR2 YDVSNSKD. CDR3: CATWDRPYALGKLF. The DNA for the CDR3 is TGTGCCACCTGGGACAGGCCCTACGCCTTGGGGAAACTCTTT.

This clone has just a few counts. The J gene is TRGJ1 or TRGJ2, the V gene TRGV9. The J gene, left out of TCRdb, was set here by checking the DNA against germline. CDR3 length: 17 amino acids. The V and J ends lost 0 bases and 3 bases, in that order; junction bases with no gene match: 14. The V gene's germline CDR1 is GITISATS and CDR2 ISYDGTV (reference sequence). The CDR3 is CALWEVGVHWGYYKKLF. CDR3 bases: TGTGCCTTGTGGGAGGTGGGAGTTCATTGGGGTTATTATAAGAAACTCTTT.

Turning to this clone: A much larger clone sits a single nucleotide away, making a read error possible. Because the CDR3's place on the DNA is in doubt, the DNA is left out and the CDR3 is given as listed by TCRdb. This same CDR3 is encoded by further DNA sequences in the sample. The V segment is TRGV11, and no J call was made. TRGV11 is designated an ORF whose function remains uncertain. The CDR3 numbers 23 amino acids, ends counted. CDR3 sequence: CTTVPAGLGQMEDIYSSDWIKTF.

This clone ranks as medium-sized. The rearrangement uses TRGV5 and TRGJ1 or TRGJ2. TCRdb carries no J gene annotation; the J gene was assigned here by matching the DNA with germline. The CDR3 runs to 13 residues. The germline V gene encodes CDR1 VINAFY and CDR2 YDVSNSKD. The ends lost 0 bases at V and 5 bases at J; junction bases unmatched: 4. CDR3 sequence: CATWDRLDYKKLF. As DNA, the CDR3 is TGTGCCACCTGGGACAGGCTGGATTATAAGAAACTCTTT.

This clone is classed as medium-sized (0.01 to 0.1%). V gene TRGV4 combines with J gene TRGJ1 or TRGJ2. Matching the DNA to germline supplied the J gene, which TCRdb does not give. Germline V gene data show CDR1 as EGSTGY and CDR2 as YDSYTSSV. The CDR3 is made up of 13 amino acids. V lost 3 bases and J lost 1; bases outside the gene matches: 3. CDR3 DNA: TGTGCCACCTGGGATATAAATTATTATAAGAAACTCTTT. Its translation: CATWDINYYKKLF.

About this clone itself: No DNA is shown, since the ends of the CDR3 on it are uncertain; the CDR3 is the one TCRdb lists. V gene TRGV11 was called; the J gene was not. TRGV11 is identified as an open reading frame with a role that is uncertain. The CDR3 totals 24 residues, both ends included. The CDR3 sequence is CTTVPAGLGPTGAPKYSSDWIKTF.

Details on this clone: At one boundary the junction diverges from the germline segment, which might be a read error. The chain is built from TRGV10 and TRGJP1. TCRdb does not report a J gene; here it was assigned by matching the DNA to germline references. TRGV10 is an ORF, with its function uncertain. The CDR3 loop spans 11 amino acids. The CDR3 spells CAGLGGWFKIF. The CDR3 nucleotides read TGCGCGGGATTAGGTGGTTGGTTCAAGATATTT.

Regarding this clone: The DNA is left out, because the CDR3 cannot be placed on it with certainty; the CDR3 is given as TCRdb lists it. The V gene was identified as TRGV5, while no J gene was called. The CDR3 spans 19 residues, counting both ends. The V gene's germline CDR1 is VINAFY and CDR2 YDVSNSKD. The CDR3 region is CATWDGDIIRNSLAVEQHF.

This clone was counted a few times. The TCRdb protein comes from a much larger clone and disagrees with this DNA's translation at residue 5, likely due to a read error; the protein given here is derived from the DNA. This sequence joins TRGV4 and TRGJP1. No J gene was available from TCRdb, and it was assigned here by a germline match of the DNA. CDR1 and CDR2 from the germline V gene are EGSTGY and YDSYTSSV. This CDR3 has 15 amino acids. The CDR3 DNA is TGTGCCACCTGGAATGGCCATACCACTGGTTGGTTCAAGATATTT. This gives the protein CATWNGHTTGWFKIF.

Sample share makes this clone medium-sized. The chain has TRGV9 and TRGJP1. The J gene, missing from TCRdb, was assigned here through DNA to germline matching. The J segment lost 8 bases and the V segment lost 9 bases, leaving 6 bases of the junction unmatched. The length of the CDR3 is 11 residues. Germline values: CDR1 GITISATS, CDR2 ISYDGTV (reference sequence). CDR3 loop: CALGQGWFKIF. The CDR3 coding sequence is TGTGCCTTGGGTCAGGGTTGGTTCAAGATATTT.